What follows is one TCR beta chain and its context. Its antigen remains unknown. This specimen belongs to a study of T cell responses to AZD1222 COVID-19 vaccine. Study-wide findings and caveats: Samples come after the peak T cell response, not at day 14.

There are 15 residues in the CDR3. The V segment lost 5 bases and the J segment 3 bases; nucleotides outside the gene matches: 9. In germline, CDR1 is SEHNR, CDR2 FQNEAQ (reference sequence). Profiling relied on immunoSEQ multiplex PCR, and the TCRdb table lists in-frame clones only, not all of them. The table lists 150,000 to 200,000 clones, 80% to 95% of them singletons. The receptor comes from an adult in good health. Specimen: peripheral blood, collected on day 0 of AZD1222 vaccination. The rearrangement joins TRBV7-9 to TRBJ2-5, with 7 bases matching TRBD1. The CDR3 loop reads CASSPLDRAEETQYF. CDR3 nucleotides: TGTGCCAGCAGCCCTCTAGACAGGGCCGAAGAGACCCAGTACTTC.